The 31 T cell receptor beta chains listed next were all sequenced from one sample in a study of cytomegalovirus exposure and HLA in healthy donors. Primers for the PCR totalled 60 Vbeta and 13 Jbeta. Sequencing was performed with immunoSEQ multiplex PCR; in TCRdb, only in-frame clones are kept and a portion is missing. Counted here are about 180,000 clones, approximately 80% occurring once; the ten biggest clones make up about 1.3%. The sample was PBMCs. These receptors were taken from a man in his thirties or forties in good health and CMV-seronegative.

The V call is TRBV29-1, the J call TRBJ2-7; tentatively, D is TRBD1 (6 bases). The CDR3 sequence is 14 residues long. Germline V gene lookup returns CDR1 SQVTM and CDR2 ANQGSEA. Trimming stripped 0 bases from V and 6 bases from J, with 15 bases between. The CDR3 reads CSVEDTEGTSEQYF. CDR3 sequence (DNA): TGCAGCGTTGAAGACACAGAGGGGACATCCGAGCAGTACTTC.

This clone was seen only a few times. The CDR3 nucleotides read TGTGCCAGTAGTATCCAGACAGGGGGCACTGAAGCTTTCTTT. This codes for CASSIQTGGTEAFF. This rearrangement joins TRBV19 to TRBJ1-1; 9 nucleotides line up with TRBD1. Germline V gives CDR1 LNHDA, CDR2 SQIVND (reference sequence). The CDR3 extends over 14 amino acids. V shed 3 bases, J shed 4 bases, and the junction held 3 bases outside the gene matches.

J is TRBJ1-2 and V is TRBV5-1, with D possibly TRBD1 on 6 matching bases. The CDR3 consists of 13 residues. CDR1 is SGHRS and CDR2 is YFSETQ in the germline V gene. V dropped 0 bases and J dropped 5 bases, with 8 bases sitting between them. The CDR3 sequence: CASSLEGGYGYTF. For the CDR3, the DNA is TGCGCCAGCAGCTTGGAGGGGGGGTATGGCTACACCTTC.

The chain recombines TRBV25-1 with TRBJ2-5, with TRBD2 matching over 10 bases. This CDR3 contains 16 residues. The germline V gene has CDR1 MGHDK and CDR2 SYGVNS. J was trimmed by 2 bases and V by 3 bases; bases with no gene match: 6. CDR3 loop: CASSDWTSGLQETQYF. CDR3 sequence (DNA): TGTGCCAGCAGTGATTGGACTAGCGGTTTGCAAGAGACCCAGTACTTC. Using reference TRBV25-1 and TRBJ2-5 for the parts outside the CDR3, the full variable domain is EADIYQTPRYLVIGTGKKITLECSQTMGHDKMYWYQQDPGMELHLIHYSYGVNSTEKGDLSSESTVSRIRTEHFPLTLESARPSHTSQYLCASSDWTSGLQETQYFGPGTRLLVL.

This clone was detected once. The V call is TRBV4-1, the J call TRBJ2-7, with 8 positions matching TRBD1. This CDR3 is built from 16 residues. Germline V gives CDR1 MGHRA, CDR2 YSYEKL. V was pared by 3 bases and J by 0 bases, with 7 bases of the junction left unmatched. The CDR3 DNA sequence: TGCGCCAGCAGCCAGACCCGGGACAGGAGCTCCTACGAGCAGTACTTC. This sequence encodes CASSQTRDRSSYEQYF.

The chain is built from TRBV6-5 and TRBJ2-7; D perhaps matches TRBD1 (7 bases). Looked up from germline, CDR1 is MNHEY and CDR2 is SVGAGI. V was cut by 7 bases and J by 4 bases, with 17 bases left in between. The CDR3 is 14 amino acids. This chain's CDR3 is CASKHARGEYEQYF. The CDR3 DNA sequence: TGTGCCAGCAAACACGCCAGGGGGGAATACGAGCAGTACTTC.

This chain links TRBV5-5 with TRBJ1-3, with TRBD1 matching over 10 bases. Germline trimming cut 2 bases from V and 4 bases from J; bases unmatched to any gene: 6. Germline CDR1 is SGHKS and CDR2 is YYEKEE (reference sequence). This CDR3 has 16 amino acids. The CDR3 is CASSFVGTGDGNTIYF. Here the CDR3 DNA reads TGTGCCAGCAGCTTCGTCGGGACAGGGGACGGAAACACCATATATTTT.

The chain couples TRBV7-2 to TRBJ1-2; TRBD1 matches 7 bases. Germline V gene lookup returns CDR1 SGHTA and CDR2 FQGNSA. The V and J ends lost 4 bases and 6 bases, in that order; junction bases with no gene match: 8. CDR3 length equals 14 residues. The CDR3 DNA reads TGTGCCAGCAGCTCCAGGCCAGGGGGGAATGGCTACACCTTC. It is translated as CASSSRPGGNGYTF.

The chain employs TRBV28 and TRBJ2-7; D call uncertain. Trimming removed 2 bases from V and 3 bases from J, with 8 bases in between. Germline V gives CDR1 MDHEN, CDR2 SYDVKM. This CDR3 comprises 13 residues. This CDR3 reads CASSLVSVYEQYF. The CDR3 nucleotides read TGTGCCAGCAGTTTAGTATCGGTCTACGAGCAGTACTTC.

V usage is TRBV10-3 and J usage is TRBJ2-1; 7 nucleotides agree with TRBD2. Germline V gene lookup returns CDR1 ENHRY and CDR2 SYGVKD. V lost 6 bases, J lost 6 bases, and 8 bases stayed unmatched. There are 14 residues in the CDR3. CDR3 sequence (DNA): TGTGCCATCAGGCTAGGACTAGTTAGCAATGAGCAGTTCTTC. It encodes CAIRLGLVSNEQFF.

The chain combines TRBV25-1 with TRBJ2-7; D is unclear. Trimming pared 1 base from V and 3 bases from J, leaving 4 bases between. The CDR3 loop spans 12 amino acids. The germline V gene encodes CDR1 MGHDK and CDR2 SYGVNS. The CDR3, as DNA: TGTGCCAGCAGTGAATTTAGCTACGAGCAGTACTTC. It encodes CASSEFSYEQYF.

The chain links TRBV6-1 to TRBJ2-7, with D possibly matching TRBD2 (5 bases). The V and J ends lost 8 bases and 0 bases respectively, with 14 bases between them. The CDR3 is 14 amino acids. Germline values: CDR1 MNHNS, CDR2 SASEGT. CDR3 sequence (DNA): TGTGCCAGCTGTACGGACGGACTCTCCTACGAGCAGTACTTC. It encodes CASCTDGLSYEQYF.

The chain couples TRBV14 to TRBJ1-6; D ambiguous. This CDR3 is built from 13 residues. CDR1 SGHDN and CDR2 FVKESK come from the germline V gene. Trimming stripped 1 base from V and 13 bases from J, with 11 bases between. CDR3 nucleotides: TGTGCCAGCAGCCAAGGGTTAGTGGAGCCCCTCCACTTT. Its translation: CASSQGLVEPLHF.

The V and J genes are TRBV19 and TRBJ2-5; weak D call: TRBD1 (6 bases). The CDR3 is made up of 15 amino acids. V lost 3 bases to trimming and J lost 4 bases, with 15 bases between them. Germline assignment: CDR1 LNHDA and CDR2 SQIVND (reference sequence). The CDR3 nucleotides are TGTGCCAGTAGTATCCAGGGGCCAAGGGGAGAGACCCAGTACTTC. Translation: CASSIQGPRGETQYF.

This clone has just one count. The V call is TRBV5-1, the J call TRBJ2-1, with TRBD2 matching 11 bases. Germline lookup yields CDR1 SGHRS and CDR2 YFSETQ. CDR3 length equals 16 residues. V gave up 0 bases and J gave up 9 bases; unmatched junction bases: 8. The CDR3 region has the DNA TGCGCCAGCAGCTTGGTTCTAGCGGGAGGAAACGGTGAGCAGTTCTTC. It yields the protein CASSLVLAGGNGEQFF.

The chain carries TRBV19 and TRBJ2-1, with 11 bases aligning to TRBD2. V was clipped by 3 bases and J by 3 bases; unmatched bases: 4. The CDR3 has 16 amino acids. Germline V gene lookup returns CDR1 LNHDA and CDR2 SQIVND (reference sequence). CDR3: CASSMSTSGNYNEQFF. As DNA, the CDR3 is TGTGCCAGTAGTATGTCGACTAGCGGGAACTACAATGAGCAGTTCTTC.

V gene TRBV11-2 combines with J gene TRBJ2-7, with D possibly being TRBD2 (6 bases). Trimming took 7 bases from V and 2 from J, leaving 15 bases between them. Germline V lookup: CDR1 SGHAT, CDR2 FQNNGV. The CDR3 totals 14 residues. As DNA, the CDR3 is TGTGCCAGCACCCCCGGGACTCTTCCCTACGAGCAGTACTTC. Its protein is CASTPGTLPYEQYF.

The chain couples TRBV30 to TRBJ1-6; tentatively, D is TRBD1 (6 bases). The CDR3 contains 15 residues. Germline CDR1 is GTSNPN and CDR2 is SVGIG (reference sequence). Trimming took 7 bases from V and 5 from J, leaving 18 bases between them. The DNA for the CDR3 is TGTGCCTTGACCCGCAGGGGAAGCAATAATTCACCCCTCCACTTT. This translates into CALTRRGSNNSPLHF.

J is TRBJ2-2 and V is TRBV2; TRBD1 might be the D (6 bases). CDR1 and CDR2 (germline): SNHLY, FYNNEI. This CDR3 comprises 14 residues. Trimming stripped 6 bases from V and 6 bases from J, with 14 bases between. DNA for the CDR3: TGTGCCAGCAGGCCAGGGGCCGGCCCCGGGGAGCTGTTTTTT. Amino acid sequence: CASRPGAGPGELFF.

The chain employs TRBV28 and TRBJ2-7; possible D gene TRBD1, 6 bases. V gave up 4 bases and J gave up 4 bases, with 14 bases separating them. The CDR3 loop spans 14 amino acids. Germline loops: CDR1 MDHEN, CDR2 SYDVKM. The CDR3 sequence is CASSSTGHIYEQYF. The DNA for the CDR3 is TGTGCCAGCAGTTCCACGGGACACATATACGAGCAGTACTTC.

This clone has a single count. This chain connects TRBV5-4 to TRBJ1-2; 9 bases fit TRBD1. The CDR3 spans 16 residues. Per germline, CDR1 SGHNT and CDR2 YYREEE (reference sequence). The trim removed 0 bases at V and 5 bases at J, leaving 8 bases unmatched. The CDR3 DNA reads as TGTGCCAGCAGCTTGGTAGGGGACAGGGCGCCTTATGGCTACACCTTC. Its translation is CASSLVGDRAPYGYTF.

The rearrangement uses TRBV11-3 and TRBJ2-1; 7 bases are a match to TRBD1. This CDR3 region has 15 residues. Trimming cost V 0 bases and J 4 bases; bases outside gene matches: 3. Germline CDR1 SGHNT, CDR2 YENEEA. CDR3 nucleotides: TGTGCCAGCAGCTTAGACAGGGGGAAATACAATGAGCAGTTCTTC. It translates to CASSLDRGKYNEQFF.

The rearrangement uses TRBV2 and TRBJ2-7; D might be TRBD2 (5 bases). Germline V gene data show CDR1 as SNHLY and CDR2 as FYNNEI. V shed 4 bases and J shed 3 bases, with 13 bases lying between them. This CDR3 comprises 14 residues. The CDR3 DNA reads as TGTGCCAGCAGTGCCCGGGATCTGAGCTACGAGCAGTACTTC. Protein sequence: CASSARDLSYEQYF.

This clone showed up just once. The CDR3 DNA reads as TGTGCCAGCAGCCTCCGGGACAGACAGGGAAAGACTGAAGCTTTCTTT. Translation: CASSLRDRQGKTEAFF. The rearrangement joins TRBV21-1 to TRBJ1-1; the DNA was not compared with TRBD1, the D call given in the table. TRBV21-1 is described as a pseudogene. CDR3 length: 16 residues.

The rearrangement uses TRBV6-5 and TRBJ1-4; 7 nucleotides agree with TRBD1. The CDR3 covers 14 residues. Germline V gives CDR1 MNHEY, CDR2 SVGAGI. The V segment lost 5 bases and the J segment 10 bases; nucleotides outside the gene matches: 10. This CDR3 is CASSQTGSVGKLFF. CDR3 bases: TGTGCCAGCAGTCAGACAGGGTCTGTTGGAAAACTGTTTTTT.

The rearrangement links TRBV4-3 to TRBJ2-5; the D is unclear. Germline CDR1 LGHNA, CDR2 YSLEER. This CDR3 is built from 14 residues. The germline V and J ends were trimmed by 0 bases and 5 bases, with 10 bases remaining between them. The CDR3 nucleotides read TGCGCCAGCAGCCAAGAGCGGTATCGGGAGACCCAGTACTTC. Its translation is CASSQERYRETQYF.

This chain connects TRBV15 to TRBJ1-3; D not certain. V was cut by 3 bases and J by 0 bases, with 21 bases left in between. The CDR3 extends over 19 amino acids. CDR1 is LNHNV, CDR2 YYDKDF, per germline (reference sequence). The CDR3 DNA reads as TGTGCCACCAGCAGTACAAGTAGGCCGGGTATTCGCTCTGGAAACACCATATATTTT. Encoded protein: CATSSTSRPGIRSGNTIYF.

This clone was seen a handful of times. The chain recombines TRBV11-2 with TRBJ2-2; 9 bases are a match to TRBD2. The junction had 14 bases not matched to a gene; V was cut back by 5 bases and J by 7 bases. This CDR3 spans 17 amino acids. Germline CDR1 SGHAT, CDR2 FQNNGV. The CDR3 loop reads CASSTGGAGGVGGELFF. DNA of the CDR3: TGTGCCAGCAGCACGGGGGGAGCGGGAGGTGTCGGCGGGGAGCTGTTTTTT.

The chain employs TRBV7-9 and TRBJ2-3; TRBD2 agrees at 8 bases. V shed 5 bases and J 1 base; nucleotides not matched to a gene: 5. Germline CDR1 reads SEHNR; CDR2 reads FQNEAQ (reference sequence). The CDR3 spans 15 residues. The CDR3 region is CASSPRGGRTDTQYF. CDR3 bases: TGTGCCAGCAGCCCTCGGGGGGGTCGCACAGATACGCAGTATTTT.

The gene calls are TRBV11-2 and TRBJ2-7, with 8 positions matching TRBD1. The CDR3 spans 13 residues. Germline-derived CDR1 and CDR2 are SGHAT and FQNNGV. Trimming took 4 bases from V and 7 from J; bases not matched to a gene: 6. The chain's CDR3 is CASSSDREWEQYF. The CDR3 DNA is TGTGCCAGCAGCTCGGACAGGGAATGGGAGCAGTACTTC.

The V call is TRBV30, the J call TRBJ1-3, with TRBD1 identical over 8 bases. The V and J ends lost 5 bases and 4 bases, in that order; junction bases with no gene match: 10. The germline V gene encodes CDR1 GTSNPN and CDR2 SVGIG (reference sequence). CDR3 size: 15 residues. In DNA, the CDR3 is TGTGCCTGGGGCGGACAGGGACCTGTCGGAAACACCATATATTTT. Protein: CAWGGQGPVGNTIYF.